This T cell receptor beta chain was obtained from a study of blood T cell repertoires in COVID-19. Between the trimmed V and J ends, which lost 0 bases and 6 bases, there was a span of 9 bases. Germline CDR1 and CDR2: SGHDN and FVKESK. The CDR3 runs to 14 residues. Source study methods: Reference gene primers were amplified, and this amplification served to estimate nucleated cell counts. Libraries were prepared by immunoSEQ multiplex PCR; TCRdb keeps only in-frame clonotypes and omits some of them. V, J and clone size are those of that table, while D and trimming were read from the DNA. The sample shows fewer than 80,000 clones, 74% of them seen only once.

The chain uses TRBV14 and TRBJ2-1; no clear D gene. Sequenced input: peripheral blood. The sequence was obtained from a woman aged 80 or over with acute or convalescent COVID-19. CDR3 protein: CASSQDFSGNEQFF. The CDR3 DNA follows: TGTGCCAGCAGCCAAGATTTCAGTGGCAATGAGCAGTTCTTC. The complete variable domain, with remaining parts taken from reference TRBV14 and TRBJ2-1, reads EAGVTQFPSHSVIEKGQTVTLRCDPISGHDNLYWYRRVMGKEIKFLLHFVKESKQDESGMPNNRFLAERTGGTYSTLKVQPAELEDSGVYFCASSQDFSGNEQFFGPGTRLTVL.